Each of the 15 T cell receptor beta chains below was sequenced from the same sample in a study of memory CD4+ T cells and cytomegalovirus serostatus. Measured with immunoSEQ multiplex PCR; TCRdb has only the in-frame clones, and not every one. The sample has some 35,000 clones, roughly 78% seen once. The sort gate was single viable CD3+CD4+CD8-CD45RO+ cells for memory CD4+ T cells. The specimen was memory CD4+ T cells from blood. Source of these receptors: an adult in good health and CMV-seropositive.

This rearrangement joins TRBV10-3 to TRBJ2-7; perhaps TRBD2 as D (6 bases). This CDR3 is built from 16 residues. Germline CDR1 reads ENHRY; CDR2 reads SYGVKD. The CDR3 loop reads CAVGQGGQLVSYEQYF. Here the CDR3 DNA reads TGTGCAGTGGGGCAGGGAGGTCAGTTAGTATCCTACGAGCAGTACTTC.

The chain links TRBV5-1 to TRBJ2-7; the match to TRBD1 covers 10 bases. The CDR3 is 14 amino acids. Germline assignment: CDR1 SGHRS and CDR2 YFSETQ. V lost 2 bases, J lost 7 bases, and 6 bases stayed unmatched. CDR3 loop: CASSFGQGGEEQYF. The CDR3 DNA sequence: TGCGCCAGCAGCTTCGGACAGGGGGGTGAGGAGCAGTACTTC.

On this clone: At the DNA level, this CDR3 is encoded by other sequences in the same sample as well. The chain uses TRBV4-3 and TRBJ1-2; no reliable D call. CDR1 and CDR2 (germline): LGHNA, YSLEER. V was trimmed by 3 bases and J by 2 bases, leaving 13 bases between them. The CDR3 has 15 amino acids. CDR3 sequence (DNA): TGCGCCAGCAGCCAGGACCCGACGGGAAACTATGGCTACACCTTC. This sequence encodes CASSQDPTGNYGYTF.

The chain recombines TRBV5-1 with TRBJ2-7, with D unresolved. The length of the CDR3 is 14 residues. The germline V gene encodes CDR1 SGHRS and CDR2 YFSETQ. V was trimmed by 0 bases and J by 0 bases, leaving 7 bases between them. CDR3 nucleotides: TGCGCCAGCAGCTTGGAGGGAAACTCCTACGAGCAGTACTTC. Amino acid sequence: CASSLEGNSYEQYF. Combining the CDR3 with reference TRBV5-1 and TRBJ2-7 gives the whole variable domain KAGVTQTPRYLIKTRGQQVTLSCSPISGHRSVSWYQQTPGQGLQFLFEYFSETQRNKGNFPGRFSGRQFSNSRSEMNVSTLELGDSALYLCASSLEGNSYEQYFGPGTRLTVT.

This chain connects TRBV2 to TRBJ2-7; D call uncertain. This CDR3 has 14 residues. Germline CDR1 reads SNHLY; CDR2 reads FYNNEI. The ends were cut back, 9 bases at V and 2 bases at J, with 17 bases in the middle. The CDR3 sequence: CASSSGSEPYEQYF. As DNA, the CDR3 is TGTGCCAGTAGCTCAGGCTCGGAGCCCTACGAGCAGTACTTC. The complete variable domain, with remaining parts taken from reference TRBV2 and TRBJ2-7, reads EPEVTQTPSHQVTQMGQEVILRCVPISNHLYFYWYRQILGQKVEFLVSFYNNEISEKSEIFDDQFSVERPDGSNFTLKIRSTKLEDSAMYFCASSSGSEPYEQYFGPGTRLTVT.

J is TRBJ2-5 and V is TRBV9; the D gene could be TRBD1 or TRBD2 (5 bases each). The V gene's germline CDR1 is SGDLS and CDR2 YYNGEE. This CDR3 region has 14 residues. V shed 0 bases and J shed 5 bases, with 11 bases lying between them. CDR3: CASSVESWGETQYF. The CDR3 nucleotides are TGTGCCAGCAGCGTAGAATCTTGGGGGGAGACCCAGTACTTC. The whole variable domain, filled in from reference TRBV9 and TRBJ2-5, reads DSGVTQTPKHLITATGQRVTLRCSPRSGDLSVYWYQQSLDQGLQFLIQYYNGEERAKGNILERFSAQQFPDLHSELNLSSLELGDSALYFCASSVESWGETQYFGPGTRLLVL.

This clone was seen just once. The rearrangement joins TRBV6-5 to TRBJ1-5; possibly TRBD1 for D (6 bases). The V gene lost 5 bases and the J gene lost 6 bases, with 14 bases spanning the gap. The germline V gene encodes CDR1 MNHEY and CDR2 SVGAGI. The CDR3 has 14 residues. The CDR3 coding sequence is TGTGCCAGCAGTGTAAACAGGGTAGGTCAGCCCCAGCATTTT. Amino acid sequence: CASSVNRVGQPQHF.

The DNA for the CDR3 is TGTGCCAGCAGCCCACGACAGGGAGGTGACTATGGCTACACCTTC. It encodes CASSPRQGGDYGYTF. The V call is TRBV9, the J call TRBJ1-2, with 7 bases lining up with TRBD1. The CDR3 is 15 residues long. J lost 3 bases, V lost 4 bases, and 9 bases had no gene match. CDR1 is SGDLS and CDR2 is YYNGEE in the germline V gene.

The rearrangement joins TRBV9 to TRBJ1-1, with D perhaps matching TRBD1 (5 bases). The germline CDR1 and CDR2 sequences are SGDLS and YYNGEE. This CDR3 is built from 14 residues. V shed 7 bases and J shed 5 bases, with 18 bases lying between them. The DNA for the CDR3 is TGTGCCAGCGGGAGGGGAGGGCACCGGACTGAAGCTTTCTTT. Protein: CASGRGGHRTEAFF.

Points on this clone: An end of the junction differs from the germline gene, which may be a read error. The gene calls are TRBV19 and TRBJ1-1; a possible D gene is TRBD1 (5 bases). The germline V gene has CDR1 LNHDA and CDR2 SQIVND (reference sequence). CDR3 length: 14 residues. The CDR3 region is CASSIGTSNSEAFF. CDR3 nucleotide sequence: TGTGCCAGTAGTATAGGGACATCGAACAGTGAAGCTTTCTTT.

The rearrangement joins TRBV9 to TRBJ2-1, with 9 bases aligning to TRBD1. Germline lookup yields CDR1 SGDLS and CDR2 YYNGEE. The V and J ends lost 0 bases and 5 bases, in that order; junction bases with no gene match: 12. There are 18 residues in the CDR3. CDR3 protein: CASSVAWGRQGENNEQFF. The DNA of the CDR3 is TGTGCCAGCAGCGTAGCCTGGGGCCGACAGGGGGAGAACAATGAGCAGTTCTTC.

This chain's CDR3 is CASSLTRLAGRSSTDTQYF. The CDR3 DNA reads as TGTGCCAGCAGCCTTACCCGACTAGCGGGGAGATCTAGCACAGATACGCAGTATTTT. The chain carries TRBV4-2 and TRBJ2-3; 11 nucleotides agree with TRBD2. CDR3 length: 19 amino acids. In germline, CDR1 is LGHNA, CDR2 YNFKEQ. The J segment lost 0 bases and the V segment lost 4 bases, leaving 12 bases of the junction unmatched.

V usage is TRBV7-2 and J usage is TRBJ2-7; TRBD1 matches 7 bases. Germline V lookup: CDR1 SGHTA, CDR2 FQGNSA. The CDR3 contains 15 residues. J lost 6 bases, V lost 1 base, and 9 bases had no gene match. The CDR3 DNA reads TGTGCCAGCAGCTTAGGTCTAGGGGGCGGCGGCGAGCAGTACTTC. Its translation is CASSLGLGGGGEQYF.

This clone was seen once. The J gene is TRBJ1-1, the V gene TRBV10-3; D is perhaps TRBD1 (6 bases). CDR3 length equals 12 residues. Germline CDR1 reads ENHRY; CDR2 reads SYGVKD. V gave up 11 bases and J gave up 1 base, with 11 bases separating them. The CDR3 bases are TGTGCCCCGGGGGGGCGGAACACTGAAGCTTTCTTT. This codes for CAPGGRNTEAFF.

The V call is TRBV10-1, the J call TRBJ2-3; the D gene could be TRBD1 or TRBD2 (5 bases each). Germline CDR1 is WNHNN and CDR2 is SYGVQD (reference sequence). CDR3 size: 16 residues. V lost 3 bases to trimming and J lost 1 base, with 14 bases between them. CDR3 in amino acids: CASSEWTPGRTDTQYF. In nucleotides, the CDR3 is TGCGCCAGCAGTGAATGGACACCGGGGCGCACAGATACGCAGTATTTT.